Below, 7 T cell receptor beta chains from the same sample are listed, as sequenced in a study of CD8 T cells in ankylosing spondylitis. TCRdb itself ran the 5' RACE reads through MiXCR, one entry per CDR3 protein. Here the sample spans 35,000 to 50,000 distinct CDR3 sequences, approximately 10% being singletons. Specimen: blood, either unsorted or a sorted T cell fraction (not recorded which). The receptors derive from a male donor with ankylosing spondylitis or in good health (not recorded which).

The V call is TRBV9, the J call TRBJ2-1; the match to TRBD2 covers 10 bases. This CDR3 has 17 residues. CDR1 is SGDLS, CDR2 YYNGEE, per germline. V trimming: 4 bases; J trimming: 2 bases; junction bases outside the gene matches: 9. CDR3: CASSPPSAGGPYNEQFF. For the CDR3, the DNA is TGTGCCAGCAGCCCCCCGTCAGCGGGAGGGCCCTACAATGAGCAGTTCTTC.

This clonotype came up many times. This chain links TRBV28 with TRBJ2-5; possible D gene TRBD2, 5 bases. The CDR3 runs 15 residues. Trimming removed 2 bases at V and 3 bases at J, with 13 bases between. Germline CDR1 reads MDHEN; CDR2 reads SYDVKM. The CDR3 nucleotides are TGTGCCAGCAGTTTAAGTGGGAGTGGTAAAGAGACCCAGTACTTC. Its protein product is CASSLSGSGKETQYF. The full variable domain, in which reference TRBV28 and TRBJ2-5 provide the parts outside the CDR3, is DVKVTQSSRYLVKRTGEKVFLECVQDMDHENMFWYRQDPGLGLRLIYFSYDVKMKEKGDIPEGYSVSREKKERFSLILESASTNQTSMYLCASSLSGSGKETQYFGPGTRLLVL.

This chain connects TRBV5-6 to TRBJ1-5; TRBD1 aligns across 9 bases. CDR1 and CDR2 from the germline V gene are SGHDT and YYEEEE. The junction had 8 bases not matched to a gene; V was cut back by 3 bases and J by 7 bases. The CDR3 is made up of 15 amino acids. CDR3 coding DNA: TGTGCCAGCAGCTCGCGGACAGGGGTTGGACAGCCCCAGCATTTT. It is translated as CASSSRTGVGQPQHF.

At least ten counts were recorded for this clonotype. The rearrangement joins TRBV7-8 to TRBJ1-4, with 7 nucleotides matching TRBD1. The CDR3 has 16 amino acids. The V segment lost 5 bases and the J segment 8 bases; nucleotides outside the gene matches: 14. Germline-derived CDR1 and CDR2 are SGHVS and FQNEAQ. Here the CDR3 reads CASSRREGTADEKLFF. Written as DNA, the CDR3 is TGTGCCAGCAGCCGACGAGAGGGGACAGCCGACGAAAAACTGTTTTTT. The complete variable domain, with remaining parts taken from reference TRBV7-8 and TRBJ1-4, reads GAGVSQSPRYKVAKRGQDVALRCDPISGHVSLFWYQQALGQGPEFLTYFQNEAQLDKSGLPSDRFFAERPEGSVSTLKIQRTQQEDSAVYLCASSRREGTADEKLFFGSGTQLSVL.

The chain carries TRBV7-3 and TRBJ2-2; D remains ambiguous. Germline assignment: CDR1 SGHTA and CDR2 FQGTGA. The CDR3 sequence is 14 residues long. Trimming removed 0 bases at V and 3 bases at J, with 5 bases between. The DNA for the CDR3 is TGTGCCAGCAGCTTAACCTCCGACACCGGGGAGCTGTTTTTT. The encoded protein is CASSLTSDTGELFF.

This clonotype was counted many times. This chain links TRBV9 with TRBJ1-4, with 7 bases that match TRBD1. The CDR3 is 15 residues long. The ends lost 2 bases at V and 6 bases at J; junction bases unmatched: 7. The germline V gene has CDR1 SGDLS and CDR2 YYNGEE. The chain's CDR3 is CASSVGGGADEKLFF. The DNA for the CDR3 is TGTGCCAGCAGCGTGGGAGGGGGCGCCGATGAAAAACTGTTTTTT.

This clonotype was counted at least ten times. V gene TRBV11-1 combines with J gene TRBJ2-2, with 7 bases aligning to TRBD2. Trimming cost V 5 bases and J 6 bases; bases outside gene matches: 9. The germline gives CDR1 SGHAT, CDR2 FQDESV (reference sequence). The CDR3 is 15 amino acids. In nucleotides, the CDR3 is TGTGCCAGCAGCACCCGGACTAGTCTGGCCGGGGAGCTGTTTTTT. This translates into CASSTRTSLAGELFF.